This TCR beta chain comes out of a study of blood T cell repertoires in COVID-19. Study-wide context: Some COVID-19 samples were acute and others convalescent; all came from the United States, Italy and Spain.

Generated by immunoSEQ multiplex PCR, the TCRdb table keeps only in-frame clones and is missing some. Found here are about 140,000 clones, roughly four fifths of them singletons; the top ten hold 1.6%. Trimming left V 6 bases short and J 7 bases short, with 25 bases between. The CDR3 is 17 amino acids. Germline-derived CDR1 and CDR2 are SNHLY and FYNNEI. The sequence was collected from a human donor in a cohort sampled during active COVID-19. Source material: peripheral blood. The chain has TRBV2 and TRBJ1-5; D is possibly TRBD1 (6 bases). The CDR3 sequence: CASRDRQRVRGKQPQHF. CDR3 nucleotide sequence: TGTGCCAGCAGGGACAGACAGAGGGTCCGTGGGAAACAGCCCCAGCATTTT.